A single sample gave rise to the 6 T cell receptor beta chains below, sequenced in a study of blood T cell repertoires in COVID-19. Sequencing used immunoSEQ multiplex PCR; TCRdb keeps in-frame clones, though not all of them. The table records 130,000 or so clones, roughly four fifths of them present only once. Source material: PBMCs or T cells enriched from blood (not recorded which). Receptors were obtained from a man in his thirties or forties who had recovered from COVID-19.

The rearrangement links TRBV7-6 to TRBJ2-2, with TRBD2 matching over 11 bases. Germline loops: CDR1 SGHVS, CDR2 FNYEAQ. This CDR3 is 14 amino acids long. Trimming removed 5 bases from V and 7 bases from J; junction bases left unmatched: 3. CDR3 nucleotide sequence: TGTGCCAGCAGCCGCGGACTAGCGGGCGGGGAGCTGTTTTTT. Residues: CASSRGLAGGELFF.

This clone has only a few counts. This sequence joins TRBV5-1 and TRBJ2-2, with TRBD2 matching 10 bases. This CDR3 is built from 15 residues. J lost 3 bases, V lost 4 bases, and 3 bases had no gene match. Germline assignment: CDR1 SGHRS and CDR2 YFSETQ. CDR3 coding DNA: TGCGCCAGCAGCCCCCTAGCGGGAGACACCGGGGAGCTGTTTTTT. This encodes CASSPLAGDTGELFF.

This chain uses TRBV10-3 with TRBJ1-1; 9 bases match TRBD1. The trim removed 6 bases at V and 1 base at J, leaving 9 bases unmatched. Germline CDR1 is ENHRY and CDR2 is SYGVKD. This CDR3 contains 16 residues. The CDR3 coding sequence is TGTGCCATCAGAGCTTTTCGGGACAGGGAGAACACTGAAGCTTTCTTT. Its translation is CAIRAFRDRENTEAFF.

The count of this clone is one. The V gene is TRBV7-2, the J gene TRBJ1-2; the D is unclear. Germline V CDR1 and CDR2: SGHTA, FQGNSA. The CDR3 has 15 residues. The germline V and J ends were trimmed by 2 bases and 4 bases, with 14 bases remaining between them. The CDR3 loop is CASSLLEFFGYGYTF. The CDR3 nucleotides are TGTGCCAGCAGCTTACTGGAGTTCTTCGGCTATGGCTACACCTTC.

The rearrangement uses TRBV19 and TRBJ2-2; 9 bases are a match to TRBD2. The CDR3 has 17 residues. CDR1 is LNHDA and CDR2 is SQIVND in the germline V gene (reference sequence). J lost 5 bases, V lost 0 bases, and 7 bases had no gene match. The CDR3 bases are TGTGCCAGTAGTATAGATAGCGGGGGCCCGGGGACCGGGGAGCTGTTTTTT. As protein: CASSIDSGGPGTGELFF.

This clone is a singleton in its sample. The J gene is TRBJ2-6, the V gene TRBV5-1, with D perhaps matching TRBD2 (5 bases). CDR3 length: 16 residues. The germline V gene has CDR1 SGHRS and CDR2 YFSETQ. Trimming took off 4 bases at V and 0 bases at J, with 11 bases between the two ends. The DNA of the CDR3 is TGCGCCAGCAGCGGTGGACTGGTCTCTGGGGCCAACGTCCTGACTTTC. It specifies CASSGGLVSGANVLTF.